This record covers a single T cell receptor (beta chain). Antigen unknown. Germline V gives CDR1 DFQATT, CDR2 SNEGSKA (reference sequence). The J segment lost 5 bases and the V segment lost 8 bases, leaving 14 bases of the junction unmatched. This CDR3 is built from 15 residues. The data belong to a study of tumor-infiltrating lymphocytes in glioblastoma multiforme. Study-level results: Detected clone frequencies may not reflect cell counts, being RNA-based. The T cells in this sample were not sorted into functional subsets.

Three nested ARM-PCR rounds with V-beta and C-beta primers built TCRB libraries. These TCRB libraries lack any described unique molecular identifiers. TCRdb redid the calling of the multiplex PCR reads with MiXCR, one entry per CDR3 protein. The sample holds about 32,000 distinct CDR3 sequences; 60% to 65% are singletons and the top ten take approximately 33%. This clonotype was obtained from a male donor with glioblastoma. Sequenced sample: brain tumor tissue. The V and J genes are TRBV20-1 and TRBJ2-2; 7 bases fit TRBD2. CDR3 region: CSPFQLAENTGELFF. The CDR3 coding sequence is TGCAGTCCCTTTCAGCTAGCGGAGAATACCGGGGAGCTGTTTTTT.